This is a list of T cell receptor beta chains from one sample in a study of cytomegalovirus exposure and HLA in healthy donors. TCRdb keeps only in-frame clones here, not all; method: immunoSEQ multiplex PCR. The data hold about 160,000 clones, with about three fifths observed a single time. The sequencing sample was made of PBMCs. All receptors derive from a woman aged 55 to 70 in good health and CMV-seropositive. Both conserved end residues are part of each CDR3. Fields, in order: V gene, D gene, clone size, J gene, CDR3 DNA, CDR3 protein. A D gene is named only where the DNA matches it firmly. Only part of the rows carry a size: once, few, many, or a class if the clone is expanded.

>TRBV7-9|-|-|TRBJ2-2
TGTGCCAGCAGCTCTAGCGTCCCCGGGGAGCTGTTTTTT
CASSSSVPGELFF
>TRBV7-9|-|-|TRBJ2-3
TGTGCCAGCAGCTCGATGGAGGGCCTGGCAGATACGCAGTATTTT
CASSSMEGLADTQYF
>TRBV27|TRBD2|-|TRBJ2-1
TGTGCCAGCAGTTTAGAGGGACTAGCTAATGAGCAGTTCTTC
CASSLEGLANEQFF
>TRBV18|TRBD2|-|TRBJ2-6
TGTGCCAGCTCACGTGGGGGGGTCCCTACTGGGGCCAACGTCCTGACTTTC
CASSRGGVPTGANVLTF
>TRBV19|-|-|TRBJ1-5
TGTGCCAGTAGCTCCCCGAGGCAATATAGCAATCAGCCCCAGCATTTT
CASSSPRQYSNQPQHF
>TRBV7-8|TRBD1|-|TRBJ1-4
TGTGCCAGCAGCCAGGACAGGTCCGGGGAAAAACTGTTTTTT
CASSQDRSGEKLFF
>TRBV5-1|-|-|TRBJ2-2
TGCGCCAGCAGGTGGCAGGGGGAGGCCGGGGAGCTGTTTTTT
CASRWQGEAGELFF
>TRBV27|TRBD2|-|TRBJ2-1
TGTGCCAGCAGTTTGGGGTGGACTAGCGGGGTTAATGAGCAGTTCTTC
CASSLGWTSGVNEQFF
>TRBV7-9|-|-|TRBJ1-1
TGTGCCAGCAGCTCCTCGGACAGGAACACTGAAGCTTTCTTT
CASSSSDRNTEAFF
>TRBV19|-|-|TRBJ2-5
TGTGCCAGTAGTATGGGCAGGGCGGAGACCCAGTACTTC
CASSMGRAETQYF
>TRBV27|-|few|TRBJ2-2
TGTGCCAGCAGTTTCACTAGTCGCGCCGGGGAGCTGTTTTTT
CASSFTSRAGELFF
>TRBV28|TRBD2|-|TRBJ2-5
TGTGCCAGCAGTTCCCAGGCGGGGGCCCAGTACTTC
CASSSQAGAQYF
>TRBV6-1|TRBD2|-|TRBJ2-7
TGTGCCAGCACCTTCCTAGCGGATACCTACGAGCAGTACTTC
CASTFLADTYEQYF
>TRBV11-1|TRBD2|-|TRBJ2-2
TGTGCCAGCAGCTTAGTCCAGCGGGAATTCGGCGGGGAGCTGTTTTTT
CASSLVQREFGGELFF
>TRBV7-2|-|-|TRBJ2-1
TGTGCCAGCAGCATATCCAGGGGCAATGAGCAGTTCTTC
CASSISRGNEQFF
>TRBV7-8|-|-|TRBJ1-2
TGTGCCAGCAGCTCGGCCGGGGGGTCCAACTATGGCTACACCTTC
CASSSAGGSNYGYTF
>TRBV14|TRBD1|few|TRBJ1-2
TGTGCCAGCAGCCAAGCCGGGACAGGGTTTTATGGCTACACCTTC
CASSQAGTGFYGYTF
>TRBV1|-|-|TRBJ1-1
TGCACCAGCAGCCAACCTACAGGGGGTACGGCTTTCTTT
CTSSQPTGGTAFF
>TRBV28|-|-|TRBJ2-5
TGTGCCAGCAGTCCCGATCCCAGGGAGACCCAGTACTTC
CASSPDPRETQYF
>TRBV2|-|-|TRBJ2-7
TGTGCCAGCAGCGCGTCCCAGGTATCCTACGAGCAGTACTTC
CASSASQVSYEQYF
>TRBV15|-|-|TRBJ1-1
TGTGCCACCAGCCGGGGGACCGGTACCACTGAAGCTTTCTTT
CATSRGTGTTEAFF
>TRBV6-1|TRBD1|few|TRBJ2-7
TGTGCCAGCAGTGCCGGGACAGACCTCTACGAGCAGTACTTC
CASSAGTDLYEQYF
>TRBV19|-|-|TRBJ2-7
TGTGCCAGTAGTCGACAAGGGGGGGAGCGCTACGAGCAGTACTTC
CASSRQGGERYEQYF
>TRBV7-8|-|-|TRBJ1-4
TGTGCCAGCAGTCCGAGTACGGGAAAACTGTTTTTT
CASSPSTGKLFF
>TRBV10-3|TRBD2|once|TRBJ2-7
TGTGCCATCAGTGAGGGACTAGCGCACTACGAGCAGTACTTC
CAISEGLAHYEQYF
>TRBV2|-|-|TRBJ1-1
TGTGCCAGCAGTGAAGCTACAGTTGGCACTGAAGCTTTCTTT
CASSEATVGTEAFF
>TRBV29-1|TRBD1|-|TRBJ2-1
TGCAGCGTGGGGACAGGGGCCAATGAGCAGTTCTTC
CSVGTGANEQFF
>TRBV7-2|TRBD1|once|TRBJ1-5
TGTGCCAGCAGCTTGACAGGGACTAATCAGCCCCAGCATTTT
CASSLTGTNQPQHF
>TRBV4-2|TRBD2|-|TRBJ2-1
TGTGCCAGCAGTTCGTTGGAGTCGGCGGGAGAACCCTACAATGAGCAGTTCTTC
CASSSLESAGEPYNEQFF
>TRBV30|-|-|TRBJ1-4
TGTGCCTGGAGTGTGCGGGGGACTAATGAAAAACTGTTTTTT
CAWSVRGTNEKLFF
>TRBV7-2|TRBD2|-|TRBJ2-7
TGTGCCAGCAGCTCCAGGACTAGCGGGAGCACCTACGAGCAGTACTTC
CASSSRTSGSTYEQYF
>TRBV11-2|TRBD2|-|TRBJ2-2
TGTGCCAGCACCAAGACTAGCGGGACTCTCGGGGAGCTGTTTTTT
CASTKTSGTLGELFF
>TRBV5-1|-|-|TRBJ2-1
TGCGCCAGCGCTATGGGGGGGCGGACCAATGAGCAGTTCTTC
CASAMGGRTNEQFF
>TRBV5-6|-|-|TRBJ2-1
TGTGCCAGCAGCCCTACTACCAACAATGAGCAGTTCTTC
CASSPTTNNEQFF
>TRBV21-1|-|-|TRBJ2-1
TGTGCCAGCAGCACACTAGAGCGAAACTACAATGAGCAGTTCTTC
CASSTLERNYNEQFF
>TRBV19|-|-|TRBJ2-1
TGTGCCAGTAGTTTTCGGGGATACAATGAGCAGTTCTTC
CASSFRGYNEQFF
>TRBV10-3|-|-|TRBJ1-2
TGTGCCATCACTAGTGACCGGGGTGATGGCTACACCTTC
CAITSDRGDGYTF
>TRBV5-4|TRBD2|few|TRBJ2-1
TGTGCCAGCAGCCTGGGGGGTGGCGGGGGGAATGAGCAGTTCTTC
CASSLGGGGGNEQFF
>TRBV30|TRBD1|-|TRBJ2-1
TGTGCCTGGAGCCTAGGGGGCTCGCGGTGGGAGCAGTTCTTC
CAWSLGGSRWEQFF
>TRBV28|-|-|TRBJ2-7
TGTGCCAGCACGGGGGGCGGGGGTAAGCCGTACGAGCAGTACTTC
CASTGGGGKPYEQYF
>TRBV7-8|-|-|TRBJ2-5
TGTGCCAGCAGCTTACTATTACGGGGGACCCAGTACTTC
CASSLLLRGTQYF
>TRBV7-3|-|once|TRBJ2-1
TGTGCCAGCAGCTCCGGGAGTGGCTACAATGAGCAGTTCTTC
CASSSGSGYNEQFF
>TRBV11-2|-|-|TRBJ2-2
TGTGCCAGCAGCTTAGTTATCGGGGAGCTGTTTTTT
CASSLVIGELFF
>TRBV7-2|TRBD2|-|TRBJ2-3
TGTGCCAGCAGCTTAATGTGGACTAGCGGGAGAGCAGATACGCAGTATTTT
CASSLMWTSGRADTQYF
>TRBV5-6|-|once|TRBJ1-6
TGTGCCAGCAAAGGATCGGCGGTTAATTCACCCCTCCACTTT
CASKGSAVNSPLHF
>TRBV4-3|TRBD1|once|TRBJ2-7
TGCGCCAGCAGCCAAGGGACAGGGAAAACAGCCTACGAGCAGTACTTC
CASSQGTGKTAYEQYF
>TRBV2|-|-|TRBJ1-5
TGTGCCACCGCGGTATCGCTCAATCAGCCCCAGCATTTT
CATAVSLNQPQHF
>TRBV9|TRBD2|-|TRBJ2-5
TGTGCCAGCAGCCCCGGGGGGGCTCTCCCCCTCCAAGAGACCCAGTACTTC
CASSPGGALPLQETQYF
>TRBV6-1|TRBD1|-|TRBJ1-5
TGTGCCAGCAGTGAAGCTAGGGACAGGGGGCCCCTTGGTGAGCCCCAGCATTTT
CASSEARDRGPLGEPQHF
>TRBV19|-|-|TRBJ2-3
TGTGCCAGTAGTAAAAGCGGGCGAGGCACAGATACGCAGTATTTT
CASSKSGRGTDTQYF
>TRBV6-4|TRBD1|-|TRBJ2-5
TGTGCCAGCAGTGATACAGGGGACCCTAGAGAGACCCAGTACTTC
CASSDTGDPRETQYF
>TRBV19|-|few|TRBJ2-7
TGTGCCAGTAGTAGCGCTCAGAAGGGGTCCGCCTACGAGCAGTACTTC
CASSSAQKGSAYEQYF
>TRBV27|TRBD2|-|TRBJ2-1
TGTGCCAGCAGTTCCCGGTTTAGCGGGTACAATGAGCAGTTCTTC
CASSSRFSGYNEQFF
>TRBV28|TRBD1|-|TRBJ1-1
TGTGCCAGCAGCCCAAATGGACAGGGGAACACTGAAGCTTTCTTT
CASSPNGQGNTEAFF
>TRBV4-3|TRBD2|few|TRBJ2-7
TGCGCCAGCAGCCAAGCGCCGGGACTAGGTTACGAGCAGTACTTC
CASSQAPGLGYEQYF
>TRBV28|-|-|TRBJ1-1
TGTGCCAGCAGTTTATCTCCAGAACTACAGGGGAACACTGAAGCTTTCTTT
CASSLSPELQGNTEAFF
>TRBV2|TRBD2|-|TRBJ2-5
TGTGCCAGTAGTGATCCCGGGACTAGCAGCCAGACCCAGTACTTC
CASSDPGTSSQTQYF
>TRBV28|-|once|TRBJ2-7
TGTGCCAGCAGTTTAATTCCAGTGACCTACGAGCAGTACTTC
CASSLIPVTYEQYF
>TRBV7-2|TRBD2|-|TRBJ2-7
TGTGCCAGCAGCTCTAGCGGGAGATACGAGCAGTACTTC
CASSSSGRYEQYF